This T cell receptor beta chain came from a study of OX40 agonist ivuxolimab in advanced cancers. Whole-study findings and limits: The mean number of expanded clones was higher in CD8+ T cells than in CD4+.

Germline CDR1 is SEHNR and CDR2 is FQNEAQ (reference sequence). This CDR3 region has 11 residues. Trimming stripped 5 bases from V and 11 bases from J, with 12 bases between. Produced via immunoSEQ multiplex PCR; TCRdb's table is partial and in-frame only. The sample contains roughly 43,000 clones, about 79% of which appear only once. To note about this clone: Its antigen is not identified.

The chain carries TRBV7-9 and TRBJ1-1; D is perhaps TRBD1 (6 bases). The starting material was CD4+ or CD8+ T cells sorted from blood, obtained in a trial of the OX40 agonist ivuxolimab. The sequence derives from an adult with an advanced solid tumor such as melanoma, head and neck, liver or kidney cancer. CDR3 amino acids: CASSADRRAFF. CDR3 nucleotides: TGTGCCAGCAGCGCCGACAGGCGGGCTTTCTTT.